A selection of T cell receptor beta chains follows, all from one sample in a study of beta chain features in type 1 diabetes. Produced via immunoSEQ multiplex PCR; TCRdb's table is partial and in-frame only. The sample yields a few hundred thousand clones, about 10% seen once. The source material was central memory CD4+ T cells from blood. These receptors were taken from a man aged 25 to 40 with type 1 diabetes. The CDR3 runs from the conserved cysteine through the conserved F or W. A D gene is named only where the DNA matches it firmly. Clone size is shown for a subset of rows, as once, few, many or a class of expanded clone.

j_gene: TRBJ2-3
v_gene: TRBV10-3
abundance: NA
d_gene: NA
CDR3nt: TGTGCCATCAGTGAGTCTCGAGGGGGTCACACAGATACGCAGTATTTT
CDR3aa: CAISESRGGHTDTQYF

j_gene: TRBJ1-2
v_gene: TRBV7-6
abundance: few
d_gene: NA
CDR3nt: TGTGCCAGCAGCGCAAGGACAGTGGGCGGCTACACCTTC
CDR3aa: CASSARTVGGYTF

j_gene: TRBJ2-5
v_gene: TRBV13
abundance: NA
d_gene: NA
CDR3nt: TGTGCCAGCAGCTTAGGGGACGCCCAGTACTTC
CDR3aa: CASSLGDAQYF

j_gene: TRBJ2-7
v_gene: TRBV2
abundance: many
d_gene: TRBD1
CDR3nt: TGTGCCAGCACCGGGACAGGGGGTAGAGGCGAGCAGTACTTC
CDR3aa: CASTGTGGRGEQYF

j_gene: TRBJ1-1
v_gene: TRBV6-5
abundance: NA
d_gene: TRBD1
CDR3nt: TGTGCCAGCAGTTATGGGCAGGGGGCGCAAGCTTTCTTT
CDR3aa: CASSYGQGAQAFF

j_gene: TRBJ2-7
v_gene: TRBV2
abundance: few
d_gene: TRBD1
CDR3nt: TGTGCCAGCAGCCTTGGGACAGGGGGCAGGGAGCAGTACTTC
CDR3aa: CASSLGTGGREQYF

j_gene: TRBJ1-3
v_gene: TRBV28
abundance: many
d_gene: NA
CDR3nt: TGTGCCAGCAGTGAGGCGGCAAACACCATATATTTT
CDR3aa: CASSEAANTIYF

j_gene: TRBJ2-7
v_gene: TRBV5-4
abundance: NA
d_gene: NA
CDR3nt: TGTGCCAGCAGCTTTAGGGGCCCCTACGAGCAGTACTTC
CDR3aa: CASSFRGPYEQYF

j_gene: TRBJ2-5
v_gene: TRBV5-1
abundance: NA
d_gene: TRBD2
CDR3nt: TGCGCCAGCAGCTTGGCCGGGAGCGGGGAAGAGACCCAGTACTTC
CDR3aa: CASSLAGSGEETQYF

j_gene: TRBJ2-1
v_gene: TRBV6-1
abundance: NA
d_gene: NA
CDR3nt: TGTGCCAGCAGGGGGGGCTCCTACAATGAGCAGTTCTTC
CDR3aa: CASRGGSYNEQFF

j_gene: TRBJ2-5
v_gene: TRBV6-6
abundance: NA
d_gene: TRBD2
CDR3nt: TGTGCCAGCAGTTACGGCGGACTAGCGGGAGAAGAGACCCAGTACTTC
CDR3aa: CASSYGGLAGEETQYF

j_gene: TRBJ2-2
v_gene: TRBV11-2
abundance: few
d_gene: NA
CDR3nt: TGTGCCAGCAGCTTAGCGGGACCCGGGGAGCTGTTTTTT
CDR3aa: CASSLAGPGELFF